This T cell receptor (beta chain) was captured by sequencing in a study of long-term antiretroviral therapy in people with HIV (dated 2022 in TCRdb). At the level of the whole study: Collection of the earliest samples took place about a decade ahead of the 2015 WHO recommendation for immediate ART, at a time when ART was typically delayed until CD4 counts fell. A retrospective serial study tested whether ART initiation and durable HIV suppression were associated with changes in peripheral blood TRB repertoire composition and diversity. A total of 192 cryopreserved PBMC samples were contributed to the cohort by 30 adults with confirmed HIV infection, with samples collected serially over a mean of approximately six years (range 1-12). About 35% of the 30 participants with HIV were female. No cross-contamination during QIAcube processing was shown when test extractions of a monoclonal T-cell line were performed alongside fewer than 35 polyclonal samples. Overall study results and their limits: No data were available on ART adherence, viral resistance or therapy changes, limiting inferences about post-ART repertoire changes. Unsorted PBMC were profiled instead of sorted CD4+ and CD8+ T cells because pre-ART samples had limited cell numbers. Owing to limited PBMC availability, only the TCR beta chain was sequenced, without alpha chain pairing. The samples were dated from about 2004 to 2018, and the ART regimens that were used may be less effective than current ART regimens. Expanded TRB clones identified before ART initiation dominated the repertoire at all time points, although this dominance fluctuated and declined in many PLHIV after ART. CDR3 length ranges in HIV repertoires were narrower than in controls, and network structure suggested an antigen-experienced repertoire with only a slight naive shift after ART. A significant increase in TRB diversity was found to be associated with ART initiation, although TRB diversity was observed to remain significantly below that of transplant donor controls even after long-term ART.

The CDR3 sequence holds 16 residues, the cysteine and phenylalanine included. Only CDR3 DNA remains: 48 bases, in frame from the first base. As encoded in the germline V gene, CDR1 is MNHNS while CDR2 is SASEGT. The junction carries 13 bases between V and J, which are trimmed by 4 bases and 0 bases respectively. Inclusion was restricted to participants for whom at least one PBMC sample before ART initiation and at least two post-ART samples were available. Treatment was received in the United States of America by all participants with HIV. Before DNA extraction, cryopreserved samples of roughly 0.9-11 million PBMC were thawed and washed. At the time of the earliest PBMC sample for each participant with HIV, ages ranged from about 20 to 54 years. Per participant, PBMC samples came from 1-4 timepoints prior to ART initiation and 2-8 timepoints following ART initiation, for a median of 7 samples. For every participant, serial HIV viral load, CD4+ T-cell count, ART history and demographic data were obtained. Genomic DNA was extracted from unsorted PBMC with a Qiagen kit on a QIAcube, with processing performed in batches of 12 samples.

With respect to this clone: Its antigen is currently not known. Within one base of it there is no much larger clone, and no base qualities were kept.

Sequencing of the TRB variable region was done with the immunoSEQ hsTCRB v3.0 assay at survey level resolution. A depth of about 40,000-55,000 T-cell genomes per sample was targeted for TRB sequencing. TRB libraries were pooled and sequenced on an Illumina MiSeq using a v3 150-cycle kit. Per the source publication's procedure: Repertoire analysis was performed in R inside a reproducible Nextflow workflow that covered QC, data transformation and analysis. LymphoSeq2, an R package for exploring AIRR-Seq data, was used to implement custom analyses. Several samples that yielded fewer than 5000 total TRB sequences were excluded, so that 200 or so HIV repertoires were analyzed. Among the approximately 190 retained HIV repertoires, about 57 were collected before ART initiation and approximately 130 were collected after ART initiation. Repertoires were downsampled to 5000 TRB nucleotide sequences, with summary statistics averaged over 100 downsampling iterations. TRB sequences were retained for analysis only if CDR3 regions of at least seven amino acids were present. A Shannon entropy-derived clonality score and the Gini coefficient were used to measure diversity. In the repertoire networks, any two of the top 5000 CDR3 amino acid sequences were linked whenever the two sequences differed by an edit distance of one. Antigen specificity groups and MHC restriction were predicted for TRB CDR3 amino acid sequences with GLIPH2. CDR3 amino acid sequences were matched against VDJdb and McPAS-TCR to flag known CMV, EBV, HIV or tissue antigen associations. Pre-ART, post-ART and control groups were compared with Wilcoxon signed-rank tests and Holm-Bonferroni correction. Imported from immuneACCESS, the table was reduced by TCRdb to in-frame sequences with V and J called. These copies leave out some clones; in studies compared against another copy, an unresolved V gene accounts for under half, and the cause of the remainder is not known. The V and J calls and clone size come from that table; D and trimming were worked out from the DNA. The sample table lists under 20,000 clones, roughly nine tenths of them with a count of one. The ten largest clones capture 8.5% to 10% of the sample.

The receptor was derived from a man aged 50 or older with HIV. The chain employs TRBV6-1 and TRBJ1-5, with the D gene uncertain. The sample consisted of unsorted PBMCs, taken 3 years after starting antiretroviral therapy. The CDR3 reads CASSGYRSNSNQPQHF. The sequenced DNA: TGTGCCAGCAGTGGGTACAGATCGAATAGCAATCAGCCCCAGCATTTT.